The present T cell receptor (beta chain) was sequenced within a study of cytomegalovirus exposure and HLA in healthy donors. Across the whole study: Genotyping showed 81% of over 350 donors falling in the Caucasian-associated ancestry cluster. Whole-study results and caveats: A reported reduction in N-insertions relative to the roughly 710-donor mean was seen in an Asian-associated ancestry cluster in a later analysis. An analysis done earlier found most TCR beta V segments productive about 87% or about 30% of the time.

This PCR relied on a set of 60 Vbeta primers and 13 Jbeta primers. The repertoire was sequenced with immunoSEQ multiplex PCR; TCRdb's copy has only in-frame clones and lacks some. The table has about 130,000 clones, 60% to 85% seen once. A word on this clone: What it binds is not known.

Missing from this donor's record is the CMV serostatus. The clonotype was recovered from a human donor in good health. Sequenced material: PBMCs.

The CDR3 sequence is CAISDTGQERDTQYF. The CDR3 coding sequence is TGTGCCATCAGTGACACGGGACAGGAGCGAGATACGCAGTATTTT. The rearrangement joins TRBV10-3 to TRBJ2-3, with 8 bases that match TRBD1. The CDR3 totals 15 residues. Trimming took 3 bases from V and 5 from J; bases not matched to a gene: 7. CDR1 is ENHRY, CDR2 SYGVKD, per germline.